The 5 T cell receptor beta chains below all came from one sample that was sequenced in a study of T cells after yellow fever vaccination. TCRdb ran MiXCR on the 5' RACE reads and lists one entry per CDR3 protein. The sample carries a few hundred thousand distinct CDR3 sequences, around 4.4% recorded once. The sequencing here drew on PBMCs, taken 15 days after the yellow fever booster vaccination. The receptors here all came from a man aged 18-30 years who received the YFV17D yellow fever vaccine.

This clonotype was picked up many times. The chain links TRBV7-2 to TRBJ2-1; TRBD1 aligns across 10 bases. Germline values: CDR1 SGHTA, CDR2 FQGNSA. This CDR3 has 16 residues. J lost 2 bases, V lost 2 bases, and 3 bases had no gene match. The DNA of the CDR3 is TGTGCCAGCAGCTTATCCGGGACAGGGGCCTACAATGAGCAGTTCTTC. It yields the protein CASSLSGTGAYNEQFF. Looking up the rest from reference TRBV7-2 and TRBJ2-1 gives the full variable domain: GAGVSQSPSNKVTEKGKDVELRCDPISGHTALYWYRQSLGQGLEFLIYFQGNSAPDKSGLPSDRFSAERTGGSVSTLTIQRTQQEDSAVYLCASSLSGTGAYNEQFFGPGTRLTVL.

There are many counts of this clonotype. The V gene is TRBV27, the J gene TRBJ1-6; D unclear. This CDR3 has 12 residues. V was cut by 5 bases and J by 6 bases, with 5 bases left in between. The germline V gene has CDR1 MNHEY and CDR2 SMNVEV (reference sequence). This CDR3 is CASSHGNSPLHF. The CDR3 bases are TGTGCCAGCAGTCACGGTAATTCACCCCTCCACTTT.

This clonotype occurred a few times. The chain has TRBV4-1 and TRBJ1-4, with D unresolved. The CDR3 has 15 residues. V lost 0 bases, J lost 6 bases, and 11 bases lay in between. CDR1 and CDR2 (germline): MGHRA, YSYEKL. Here the CDR3 reads CASSQEWGWDEKLFF. CDR3 in DNA: TGCGCCAGCAGCCAAGAATGGGGATGGGATGAAAAACTGTTTTTT.

This clonotype was observed a few times. The chain is built from TRBV14 and TRBJ2-7; D is perhaps TRBD2 (6 bases). CDR1 and CDR2 from the germline V gene are SGHDN and FVKESK. The CDR3 is made up of 18 amino acids. The ends were cut back, 0 bases at V and 1 base at J, with 19 bases in the middle. The CDR3: CASSQEWVSGLSSYEQYF. Written as DNA, the CDR3 is TGTGCCAGCAGCCAAGAATGGGTGTCGGGACTCTCATCCTACGAGCAGTACTTC.

This clonotype was counted only a few times. V gene TRBV11-2 combines with J gene TRBJ1-1; D remains unclear. V lost 1 base, J lost 6 bases, and 12 bases lay in between. From germline, CDR1 is SGHAT and CDR2 FQNNGV. The CDR3 loop spans 14 amino acids. CDR3 residues: CASSLVARSAEAFF. The CDR3 DNA sequence: TGTGCCAGCAGCTTAGTGGCCAGGAGCGCTGAAGCTTTCTTT.